One sample yielded the 31 T cell receptor beta chains listed below, sequenced in a study of blood T cells in healthy people across ages. Through a sample-barcoded 5' primer and a J-beta primer mix, a second PCR was run for 7 to 11 cycles. Using its own MiXCR run on the 5' RACE reads, TCRdb lists one record per CDR3 protein. This sample has some 1.4 million distinct CDR3 sequences, with approximately 38% found just once. Material: blood. The receptors come from a woman younger than 35 in good health.

The table lists this clonotype with a few counts. The chain recombines TRBV28 with TRBJ2-5; tentatively, D is TRBD2 (6 bases). CDR1 is MDHEN and CDR2 is SYDVKM in the germline V gene. This CDR3 contains 13 residues. V gave up 3 bases and J gave up 4 bases, with 9 bases separating them. CDR3: CASSFAGIETQYF. CDR3 DNA sequence: TGTGCCAGCAGTTTTGCGGGGATAGAGACCCAGTACTTC.

This clonotype was counted a few times. The chain joins TRBV6-6 to TRBJ2-7, with D perhaps matching TRBD1 (5 bases). The V end lost 2 bases, the J end lost 6 bases, and 17 bases lay between the germline ends. CDR1 MNHNY and CDR2 SVGAGI come from the germline V gene (reference sequence). CDR3 length: 15 amino acids. This CDR3 reads CASSYVGAVPREQYF. In nucleotides, the CDR3 is TGTGCCAGCAGTTACGTTGGGGCCGTCCCACGCGAGCAGTACTTC.

The gene calls are TRBV7-2 and TRBJ1-2; D gene ambiguous. Germline CDR1 SGHTA, CDR2 FQGNSA. The V end lost 3 bases, the J end lost 7 bases, and 12 bases lay between the germline ends. This CDR3 comprises 13 residues. The CDR3 loop is CASSFGEQGGYTF. In DNA, the CDR3 is TGTGCCAGCAGCTTTGGGGAGCAAGGTGGCTACACCTTC.

This chain links TRBV19 with TRBJ2-1, with TRBD1 matching over 9 bases. Germline values: CDR1 LNHDA, CDR2 SQIVND (reference sequence). This CDR3 has 15 residues. V was clipped by 8 bases and J by 6 bases; unmatched bases: 11. The CDR3 DNA reads TGTGCCAGTTCGGTCGGGACAGGGTTTATCAATGAGCAGTTCTTC. Residues: CASSVGTGFINEQFF.

This clonotype was seen a single time. This chain joins TRBV7-9 and TRBJ2-3; no firm D call. The CDR3 runs to 15 residues. V was cut by 5 bases and J by 4 bases, with 16 bases left in between. The germline V gene has CDR1 SEHNR and CDR2 FQNEAQ (reference sequence). The CDR3 coding sequence is TGTGCCAGCAGCCCAGTTTCCGGGCGCGCAGATACGCAGTATTTT. Translation: CASSPVSGRADTQYF.

The chain recombines TRBV25-1 with TRBJ1-2, with D unclear. Germline lookup yields CDR1 MGHDK and CDR2 SYGVNS. Trimming took 1 base from V and 4 from J, leaving 10 bases between them. The CDR3 runs to 14 residues. The CDR3 sequence: CASSEWGRAYGYTF. CDR3 DNA: TGTGCCAGCAGTGAATGGGGAAGAGCCTATGGCTACACCTTC.

This clonotype was seen more than once but under ten times. The chain couples TRBV20-1 to TRBJ2-4, with 11 positions matching TRBD1. The J call is doubtful: the DNA matches TRBJ2-7 better. The germline V gene has CDR1 DFQATT and CDR2 SNEGSKA (reference sequence). CDR3 length: 14 amino acids. CDR3 sequence reads: CSAGGQGVSYEQYF. DNA of the CDR3: TGCAGTGCCGGGGGACAGGGGGTTTCCTACGAGCAGTACTTC.

This clonotype was observed a handful of times. The CDR3 is CSASLPTSPTSYNEQYF. As DNA, the CDR3 is TGCAGTGCTAGCCTCCCGACTAGCCCCACGTCCTACAATGAGCAGTACTTC. The genes are TRBV20-1 and TRBJ2-7, with TRBD2 matching over 7 bases. The CDR3 is 17 amino acids. Germline V CDR1 and CDR2: DFQATT, SNEGSKA (reference sequence). V shed 3 bases, J shed 7 bases, and the junction held 21 bases outside the gene matches.

CDR3: CASSAYRGLAGTDTQYF. Here the CDR3 DNA reads TGCGCCAGCAGCGCCTACCGGGGACTAGCCGGCACAGATACGCAGTATTTT. The chain recombines TRBV5-1 with TRBJ2-3; 9 bases match TRBD2. V was clipped by 4 bases and J by 1 base; unmatched bases: 10. Germline loops: CDR1 SGHRS, CDR2 YFSETQ. The length of the CDR3 is 17 residues.

This clonotype was counted a single time. The rearrangement joins TRBV11-2 to TRBJ2-1; D possibly uses TRBD1 or TRBD2 (5 bases each). Between the trimmed V and J ends, which lost 4 bases and 1 base, there was a span of 17 bases. This CDR3 is built from 17 residues. Germline loops: CDR1 SGHAT, CDR2 FQNNGV. The CDR3 DNA reads as TGTGCCAGCAGCTCCCCGGGACGGTACCCTTCCTACAATGAGCAGTTCTTC. Encoded protein: CASSSPGRYPSYNEQFF.

The J gene is TRBJ2-6, the V gene TRBV29-1; possible D gene TRBD1, 6 bases. The CDR3 sequence is 17 residues long. Per germline, CDR1 SQVTM and CDR2 ANQGSEA. V was pared by 1 base and J by 0 bases, with 13 bases between. The CDR3 DNA is TGCAGCGTTGAAGGTGGGACACTCAACTCTGGGGCCAACGTCCTGACTTTC. This sequence encodes CSVEGGTLNSGANVLTF.

Only a few counts were recorded for this clonotype. This sequence joins TRBV24-1 and TRBJ2-1; 10 nucleotides align to TRBD1. Trimming removed 4 bases from V and 4 bases from J; junction bases left unmatched: 3. CDR1 is KGHDR, CDR2 SFDVKD, per germline. CDR3 length equals 15 residues. The CDR3 loop reads CATSDSGQGYNEQFF. CDR3 DNA: TGTGCCACCAGTGACTCGGGACAGGGGTACAATGAGCAGTTCTTC.

This sequence joins TRBV12-3 or TRBV12-4 and TRBJ2-7; 8 bases fit TRBD2. The CDR3 extends over 14 amino acids. J lost 4 bases, V lost 3 bases, and 5 bases had no gene match. The CDR3 coding sequence is TGTGCCAGCAGTTTGCGAGCGGGAGTGTACGAGCAGTACTTC. Its protein is CASSLRAGVYEQYF.

V gene TRBV5-6 combines with J gene TRBJ2-1, with 9 bases identical to TRBD1. The germline gives CDR1 SGHDT, CDR2 YYEEEE. J lost 7 bases, V lost 5 bases, and 4 bases had no gene match. The CDR3 runs 13 residues. CDR3: CASRKTGGNEQFF. The CDR3 DNA reads as TGTGCCAGCAGGAAGACAGGGGGGAATGAGCAGTTCTTC. Complete variable domain (other parts from reference TRBV5-6 and TRBJ2-1): DAGVTQSPTHLIKTRGQQVTLRCSPKSGHDTVSWYQQALGQGPQFIFQYYEEEERQRGNFPDRFSGHQFPNYSSELNVNALLLGDSALYLCASRKTGGNEQFFGPGTRLTVL.

The chain has TRBV20-1 and TRBJ2-1; D gene ambiguous. The V and J ends lost 0 bases and 0 bases respectively, with 21 bases between them. Germline CDR1 is DFQATT and CDR2 is SNEGSKA (reference sequence). The CDR3 spans 19 residues. DNA of the CDR3: TGCAGTGCTAGAGAGTTTGGGCAGCCAATGGTGAGCTCCTACAATGAGCAGTTCTTC. Translating gives CSAREFGQPMVSSYNEQFF.

This sequence joins TRBV28 and TRBJ1-4, with a tentative D call TRBD1 (5 bases). The CDR3 covers 15 residues. V was clipped by 6 bases and J by 11 bases, with 22 bases between them. Germline CDR1 reads MDHEN; CDR2 reads SYDVKM. DNA for the CDR3: TGTGCCAGCAGGAGGGACCGGGGGACGATTTTGAAACTGTTTTTT. Protein sequence: CASRRDRGTILKLFF. The entire variable domain, with the rest obtained from reference TRBV28 and TRBJ1-4, is as follows: DVKVTQSSRYLVKRTGEKVFLECVQDMDHENMFWYRQDPGLGLRLIYFSYDVKMKEKGDIPEGYSVSREKKERFSLILESASTNQTSMYLCASRRDRGTILKLFFGSGTQLSVL.

The genes are TRBV30 and TRBJ2-3; D tentatively fits TRBD1 or TRBD2 (5 bases each). The CDR3 extends over 13 amino acids. V was clipped by 6 bases and J by 4 bases, with 14 bases between them. CDR1 is GTSNPN and CDR2 is SVGIG in the germline V gene (reference sequence). This chain's CDR3 is CACGAGGPDTQYF. CDR3 nucleotides: TGTGCCTGTGGGGCAGGAGGTCCAGATACGCAGTATTTT.

V gene TRBV10-2 combines with J gene TRBJ1-5; TRBD1 aligns across 7 bases. Germline V CDR1 and CDR2: WSHSY, SAAADI. V shed 4 bases, J shed 0 bases, and the junction held 6 bases outside the gene matches. The CDR3 extends over 16 amino acids. The CDR3 sequence: CASSATGTDSNQPQHF. Here the CDR3 DNA reads TGCGCCAGCAGTGCCACCGGGACAGATAGCAATCAGCCCCAGCATTTT.

This clonotype was detected only a few times. The CDR3 DNA is TGTGCCAGCAGTTACTCGGGACAGACTAACTATGGCTACACCTTC. The encoded protein is CASSYSGQTNYGYTF. V gene TRBV6-6 combines with J gene TRBJ1-2, with 7 nucleotides matching TRBD1. V shed 0 bases, J shed 0 bases, and the junction held 1 base outside the gene matches. The germline V gene has CDR1 MNHNY and CDR2 SVGAGI (reference sequence). This CDR3 has 15 residues.

The V call is TRBV9, the J call TRBJ2-1; 7 nucleotides line up with TRBD2. The V segment lost 1 base and the J segment 8 bases; nucleotides outside the gene matches: 3. This CDR3 spans 13 amino acids. CDR1 is SGDLS and CDR2 is YYNGEE in the germline V gene. The CDR3 DNA reads TGTGCCAGCAGCGTAACTAGCGCCCATGAGCAGTTCTTC. It is translated as CASSVTSAHEQFF.

The chain couples TRBV6-2 or TRBV6-3 to TRBJ1-1; tentatively, D is TRBD1 (6 bases). The CDR3 loop spans 18 amino acids. The germline gives CDR1 MNHEY, CDR2 SVGEGT. V lost 1 base to trimming and J lost 0 bases, with 18 bases between them. The CDR3 loop reads CASSYLGQSRILNTEAFF. CDR3 in DNA: TGTGCCAGCAGTTACTTGGGACAAAGTCGTATTCTGAACACTGAAGCTTTCTTT.

J is TRBJ1-2 and V is TRBV10-3; D call uncertain. CDR3 size: 17 residues. Trimming took 3 bases from V and 0 from J, leaving 17 bases between them. Germline CDR1 is ENHRY and CDR2 is SYGVKD. CDR3 bases: TGTGCCATCAGTGATTTGGCTCCACCCATTCCTAACTATGGCTACACCTTC. Its protein is CAISDLAPPIPNYGYTF.

V and J are TRBV12-3 or TRBV12-4 and TRBJ1-5; TRBD1 matches at 11 bases. The CDR3 is 13 residues long. Trimming cost V 5 bases and J 9 bases; bases outside gene matches: 3. In DNA form, the CDR3 reads TGTGCCAGCAGTCCCGGGACAGGGGGGCCCCAGCATTTT. It is translated as CASSPGTGGPQHF.

This clonotype appeared once. Mismatch with germline at one junction end may stem from a read error. The chain carries TRBV12-3 or TRBV12-4 and TRBJ2-7, with TRBD2 matching over 9 bases. This CDR3 is 15 amino acids long. The DNA of the CDR3 is TGTGCCAGCAGTGGTATAGCGGGAGTAAACTACGAGCAGAACTTC. Its translation is CASSGIAGVNYEQNF.

Concerning this clonotype: Given a much more abundant clone one base away, this may be a read error. The CDR3 reads CATRDEKYF. The CDR3 region has the DNA TGTGCCACCAGGGACGAGAAGTACTTC. This sequence joins TRBV24-1 and TRBJ2-5; D gene uncertain. CDR1 is KGHDR and CDR2 is SFDVKD in the germline V gene. V lost 7 bases and J lost 12, with 8 bases in between. CDR3 length equals 9 residues.

This clonotype was recorded once. This chain uses TRBV13 with TRBJ2-4; 8 bases line up with TRBD1. Germline CDR1 PRHDT, CDR2 FYEKMQ (reference sequence). The junction had 10 bases not matched to a gene; V was cut back by 5 bases and J by 13 bases. CDR3 length: 13 amino acids. In DNA form, the CDR3 reads TGTGCCAGCAGCACAGGGGGGCCGCAAGAGCAGTACTTC. Amino acids: CASSTGGPQEQYF. The full variable domain, its missing parts supplied by reference TRBV13 and TRBJ2-4, is AAGVIQSPRHLIKEKRETATLKCYPIPRHDTVYWYQQGPGQDPQFLISFYEKMQSDKGSIPDRFSAQQFSDYHSELNMSSLELGDSALYFCASSTGGPQEQYFGAGTRLSVL.

This chain joins TRBV12-3 or TRBV12-4 and TRBJ2-4, with D possibly being TRBD2 (6 bases). V lost 6 bases to trimming and J lost 5 bases, with 20 bases between them. The CDR3 covers 16 residues. The CDR3 region has the DNA TGTGCCAGCAGCCACCTGGGGCCGCGGGGCGAAAACATTCAGTACTTC. This translates into CASSHLGPRGENIQYF.

This clonotype was picked up a small number of times. CDR3 region: CASRPTTGLAFF. The DNA for the CDR3 is TGCGCCAGCAGACCTACGACAGGGTTAGCTTTCTTT. This sequence joins TRBV5-1 and TRBJ1-1; 7 bases agree with TRBD1. The junction had 8 bases not matched to a gene; V was cut back by 5 bases and J by 10 bases. Germline V gene sequence: CDR1 SGHRS, CDR2 YFSETQ. The CDR3 contains 12 residues. The whole variable domain, filled in from reference TRBV5-1 and TRBJ1-1, reads KAGVTQTPRYLIKTRGQQVTLSCSPISGHRSVSWYQQTPGQGLQFLFEYFSETQRNKGNFPGRFSGRQFSNSRSEMNVSTLELGDSALYLCASRPTTGLAFFGQGTRLTVV.

This clonotype has a handful of counts. V and J are TRBV9 and TRBJ1-2; D is ambiguous. There are 13 residues in the CDR3. Germline CDR1 is SGDLS and CDR2 is YYNGEE. V was trimmed by 0 bases and J by 3 bases, leaving 6 bases between them. The CDR3 DNA reads as TGTGCCAGCAGCGTAGGGGTTGACTATGGCTACACCTTC. Its translation: CASSVGVDYGYTF.

Regarding this clonotype: One junction end does not reproduce the germline sequence, and a read error may be involved. The chain uses TRBV27 and TRBJ1-5, with D uncertain. CDR1 is MNHEY and CDR2 is SMNVEV in the germline V gene (reference sequence). The CDR3 length is 16 residues. CDR3 protein: CASSLGPHGSNQPQHF. The CDR3 nucleotides read TGCGCCAGCAGTTTAGGACCCCACGGAAGCAATCAGCCCCAGCATTTT.

This chain links TRBV4-2 with TRBJ2-5; the match to TRBD2 covers 8 bases. This CDR3 has 17 residues. The ends lost 0 bases at V and 11 bases at J; junction bases unmatched: 17. CDR1 is LGHNA and CDR2 is YNFKEQ in the germline V gene. CDR3 nucleotides: TGTGCCAGCAGCCAAGATCGGTCGGGAGGGCCTTTGAATGAGCAGTACTTC. As protein: CASSQDRSGGPLNEQYF.